These T cell receptor beta chains were read from a single sample in a study of neurological immune-mediated disorders. TCRdb independently ran MiXCR on the 5' RACE reads; one entry per CDR3 protein. The table has about 74,000 distinct CDR3 sequences, less than 5.5% seen once; the top ten hold approximately 7.4%. The sample comprised PBMCs. The receptors here all came from a man between 18 and 29 years old with multiple sclerosis. Both conserved end residues are part of each CDR3. The D gene is left open where the match is weak. Clone sizes are shown as how often the clone was seen (once, few, many) or a class if it is expanded.

many	TRBV27	TRBD1	TRBJ2-7	TGTGCCAGCAGCCTCCGGACAGGGGAGTTCAGGGAGCAGTACTTC	CASSLRTGEFREQYF
many	TRBV5-6	NA	TRBJ2-7	TGTGCCAGCAGCTTGGTTTCGAAATTCCACGAGCAGTACTTC	CASSLVSKFHEQYF
many	TRBV5-6	TRBD1	TRBJ1-5	TGTGCCAGCAGCTTGGGACAGGGAGATCAGCCCCAGCATTTT	CASSLGQGDQPQHF
many	TRBV5-1	NA	TRBJ2-1	TGCGCCAGCAGCTTGGACAGTGGGACCTACAATGAGCAGTTCTTC	CASSLDSGTYNEQFF
many	TRBV29-1	NA	TRBJ1-1	TGCAGCGTTGAAGCCCGGTCTCAGGGGTCCACTGAAGCTTTCTTT	CSVEARSQGSTEAFF
few	TRBV20-1	NA	TRBJ1-2	TGCAGTGCTGGAGGACAGTGGGGGGTCGGTGGCTACACCTTC	CSAGGQWGVGGYTF
many	TRBV7-2	TRBD1	TRBJ2-5	TGTGCCAGCAGCTTCCTATCCCGACAGGGCCGGGAGACCCAGTACTTC	CASSFLSRQGRETQYF
many	TRBV3-1	NA	TRBJ2-2	TGTGCCAGCAGGCTGGGGGCCGGGGAGCTGTTTTTT	CASRLGAGELFF
many	TRBV7-6	TRBD1	TRBJ1-1	TGTGCCAGCAGCGCCGATTCAGGGGGACGGACTGAAGCTTTCTTT	CASSADSGGRTEAFF
many	TRBV20-1	NA	TRBJ2-2	TGCAGTGCTAGAGCTCCGGGCACCGGGGAGCTGTTTTTT	CSARAPGTGELFF
many	TRBV20-1	NA	TRBJ1-1	TGCAGTGCTAGAGTAACAGGGACGGACACTGAAGCTTTCTTT	CSARVTGTDTEAFF
many	TRBV12-3/TRBV12-4	NA	TRBJ1-5	TGTGCCAGCAGTTTAGCGGGTCTGGGAGGCCCCAACAATCAGCCCCAGCATTTT	CASSLAGLGGPNNQPQHF
few	TRBV5-1	NA	TRBJ2-3	TGCGCCAGCAGCTTGTACCAAAGCACAGATACGCAGTATTTT	CASSLYQSTDTQYF
many	TRBV7-6	NA	TRBJ1-1	TGTGCCAGCAGCTACCGGACATCCCTGACGGGGGGCACTGAAGCTTTCTTT	CASSYRTSLTGGTEAFF
many	TRBV7-2	NA	TRBJ1-2	TGTGCCAGCACCATATCTACAGCGGCTGGCTATGGCTACACCTTC	CASTISTAAGYGYTF
many	TRBV20-1	NA	TRBJ1-2	TGCAGTGCTCCAACCGGGGGGGCTCGGGGCTACACCTTC	CSAPTGGARGYTF
many	TRBV10-1	NA	TRBJ2-1	TGCGCCAGCAGCGACCAGCACAATGAGCAGTTCTTC	CASSDQHNEQFF
many	TRBV3-1	TRBD1	TRBJ1-6	TGTGCCAGCAGCCAAGGGCAGGGGGTCTATTCACCCCTCCACTTT	CASSQGQGVYSPLHF
many	TRBV5-1	NA	TRBJ1-1	TGCGCCAGCAGTCAAACGGTCTCGGGGGGTGAAGCTTTCTTT	CASSQTVSGGEAFF
many	TRBV20-1	TRBD1	TRBJ2-7	TGCAGTGCTAAAGGAACAGGGGACGACCCGGGACGACCCCAGGCCTTGTTATACGAGCAGTACTTC	CSAKGTGDDPGRPQALLYEQYF